This T cell receptor (beta chain) was identified during a study of a mutant IDH1 vaccine in newly diagnosed glioma. The wider study: The treated population exhibited a male proportion of around 62%, a female proportion of about 40%, and a mean age of about 39 years. Prior therapy was radiotherapy, temozolomide, or both; most received both.

Profiling relied on immunoSEQ multiplex PCR, and the TCRdb table lists in-frame clones only, not all of them. Among nearly 15,000 clones listed, more than 80% were seen once. Time point denoted: baseline, week 1 (first vaccination visit). As for treatment: pre-vaccination baseline after standard-of-care therapy. Tumors from donors were new WHO grade 3 or 4 IDH1-mutant astrocytomas with ATRX loss. Comments on this clone: What it binds is not known.

Study-wide points: Any relationship between pseudoprogression and changes in top peripheral T cell clonotypes seemed absent.

Source: PBMCs, taken from a glioma patient treated with radiotherapy, temozolomide or both. The origin of this receptor is a woman in her thirties or forties with glioma. Some clones in this sample may be carry-over from other donors' samples.

The CDR3 here is CSGTGLHQETQYF. For the CDR3, the DNA is TGCAGCGGGACAGGGCTCCACCAAGAGACCCAGTACTTC. V is TRBV29-1 and J is TRBJ2-5, with 8 bases fitting TRBD1. V lost 7 bases and J lost 0; bases outside the gene matches: 4. Looked up from germline, CDR1 is SQVTM and CDR2 is ANQGSEA. The CDR3 has 13 amino acids. The variable domain in full, completed from reference TRBV29-1 and TRBJ2-5, reads SAVISQKPSRDICQRGTSLTIQCQVDSQVTMMFWYRQQPGQSLTLIATANQGSEATYESGFVIDKFPISRPNLTFSTLTVSNMSPEDSSIYLCSGTGLHQETQYFGPGTRLLVL.